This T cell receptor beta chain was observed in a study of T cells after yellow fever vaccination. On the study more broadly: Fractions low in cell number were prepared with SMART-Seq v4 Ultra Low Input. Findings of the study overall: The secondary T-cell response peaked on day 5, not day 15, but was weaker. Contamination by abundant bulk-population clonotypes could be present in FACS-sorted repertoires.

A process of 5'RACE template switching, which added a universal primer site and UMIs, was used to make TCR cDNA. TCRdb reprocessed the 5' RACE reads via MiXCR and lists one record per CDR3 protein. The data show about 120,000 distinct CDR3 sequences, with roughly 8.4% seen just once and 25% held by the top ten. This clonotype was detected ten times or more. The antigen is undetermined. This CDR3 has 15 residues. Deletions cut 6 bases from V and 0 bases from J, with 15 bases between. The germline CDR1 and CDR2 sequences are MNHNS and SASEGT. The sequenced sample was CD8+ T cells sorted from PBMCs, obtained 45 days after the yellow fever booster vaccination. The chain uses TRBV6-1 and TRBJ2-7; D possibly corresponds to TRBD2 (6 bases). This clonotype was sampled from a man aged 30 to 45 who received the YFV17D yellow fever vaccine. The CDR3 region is CASRPWEESSYEQYF. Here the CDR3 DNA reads TGTGCCAGCAGGCCCTGGGAGGAGAGCTCCTACGAGCAGTACTTC.